This T cell receptor beta chain came from a study of blood T cell repertoires in COVID-19. Study-wide background: Spain, Italy and the United States supplied samples that represented acute and convalescent COVID-19. Sources were T cells, B-cell-depleted T cells, or PBMCs; the material itself was cDNA or gDNA.

In the original workflow: Amplifying reference gene primers gave estimates of nucleated cell counts. The table came from immunoSEQ multiplex PCR; TCRdb's copy has only in-frame clones and leaves some out. V, J and clone size are those of that table, while D and trimming were read from the DNA. The sample yields around 110,000 clones, approximately 88% seen once. J lost 1 base, V lost 4 bases, and 3 bases had no gene match. The CDR3 has 15 amino acids. Germline CDR1 reads SGHAT; CDR2 reads FQNNGV. The receptor's source is a man aged 50 or older with active or convalescent COVID-19. Material for sequencing was peripheral blood. V and J are TRBV11-2 and TRBJ2-2; 7 bases are shared with TRBD2. As DNA, the CDR3 is TGTGCCAGCAGCTGGGGCGGGGGGAACACCGGGGAGCTGTTTTTT. Encoded protein: CASSWGGGNTGELFF.